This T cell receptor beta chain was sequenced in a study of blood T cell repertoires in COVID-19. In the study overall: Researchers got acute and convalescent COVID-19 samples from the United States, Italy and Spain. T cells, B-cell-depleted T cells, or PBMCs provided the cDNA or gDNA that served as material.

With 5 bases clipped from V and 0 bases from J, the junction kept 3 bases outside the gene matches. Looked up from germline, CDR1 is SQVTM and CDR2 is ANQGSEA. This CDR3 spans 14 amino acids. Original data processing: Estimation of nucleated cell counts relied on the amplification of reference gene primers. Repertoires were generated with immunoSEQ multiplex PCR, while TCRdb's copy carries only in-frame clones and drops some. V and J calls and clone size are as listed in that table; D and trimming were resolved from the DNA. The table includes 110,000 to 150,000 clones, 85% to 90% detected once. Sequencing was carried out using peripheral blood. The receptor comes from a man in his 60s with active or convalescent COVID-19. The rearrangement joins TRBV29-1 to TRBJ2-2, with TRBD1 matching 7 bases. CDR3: CSVRDSSNTGELFF. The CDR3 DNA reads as TGCAGCGTTCGGGACAGTTCGAACACCGGGGAGCTGTTTTTT.